The rows below give T cell receptor beta chains drawn from one sample of a study of T cells after posttransplantation cyclophosphamide. Clones were read by immunoSEQ multiplex PCR, and TCRdb kept only the in-frame ones, dropping some. Of roughly 12,000 clones listed, under 2.5% were seen once; the top ten hold roughly 15%. Sequenced material: PBMCs, taken after allogeneic stem cell transplant with posttransplant cyclophosphamide. These receptors all stem from a male patient aged 25-45 years who received an allogeneic stem cell transplant from a related donor, was CMV-positive, and had no GVHD. Some T cells may be transferred from the graft donor. CDR3s include the opening cysteine and the closing phenylalanine or tryptophan. A D gene is named only where the DNA matches it firmly. A clone size is listed for some rows: how often the clone was seen (once, few, many), or a class if it is expanded.

TRBV19	TRBJ2-7	few	-	CASSMTDSYEQYF	TGTGCCAGTAGTATGACAGACTCCTACGAGCAGTACTTC
TRBV28	TRBJ1-2	few	-	CASREEGVGYTF	TGTGCCAGCAGGGAAGAAGGGGTTGGCTACACCTTC
TRBV5-6	TRBJ2-3	-	-	CASSWGADTQYF	TGTGCCAGCAGCTGGGGGGCAGATACGCAGTATTTT
TRBV30	TRBJ1-1	few	-	CAWSVLPRGTEAFF	TGTGCCTGGAGTGTACTGCCACGAGGGACTGAAGCTTTCTTT
TRBV5-1	TRBJ2-3	few	TRBD2	CASSLTSGTDTQYF	TGCGCCAGCAGCTTGACTAGCGGCACAGATACGCAGTATTTT
TRBV11-2	TRBJ2-5	few	TRBD2	CASSLDFSGRFSTQYF	TGTGCCAGCAGCTTAGATTTTAGCGGGAGATTTTCGACCCAGTACTTC
TRBV7-8	TRBJ2-5	medium-sized	TRBD2	CASSSRLAGVIQETQYF	TGTGCCAGCAGCTCCCGACTAGCGGGGGTGATCCAAGAGACCCAGTACTTC
TRBV5-4	TRBJ2-3	-	TRBD2	CASSFGSGVDTQYF	TGTGCCAGCAGCTTCGGAAGCGGGGTTGATACGCAGTATTTT
TRBV7-8	TRBJ2-7	-	TRBD2	CASRPLPGLAGFSYEQYF	TGTGCCAGCAGACCTTTACCTGGCCTAGCGGGATTCTCCTACGAGCAGTACTTC
TRBV27	TRBJ2-1	few	-	CASSLFVGGSSYNEQFF	TGTGCCAGCAGTTTATTTGTGGGAGGTAGCTCCTACAATGAGCAGTTCTTC
TRBV6-5	TRBJ2-1	-	-	CASSLSGLFNEQFF	TGTGCCAGCAGTCTTAGCGGACTTTTCAATGAGCAGTTCTTC
TRBV5-1	TRBJ2-7	few	TRBD1	CASSPGQGDEQYF	TGCGCCAGCAGCCCCGGGCAGGGGGACGAGCAGTACTTC
TRBV4-3	TRBJ1-3	few	TRBD1	CAGSQGTVYIGNTIYF	TGCGCCGGCAGCCAGGGGACAGTCTACATTGGAAACACCATATATTTT
TRBV7-3	TRBJ2-1	few	TRBD2	CASSLTGLSGNEQFF	TGTGCCAGCAGCTTAACGGGACTAAGTGGGAATGAGCAGTTCTTC
TRBV7-6	TRBJ2-7	-	TRBD2	CASSLVVAASGGDSYEQYF	TGTGCCAGCAGCTTAGTGGTGGCGGCTAGCGGGGGGGACTCCTACGAGCAGTACTTC
TRBV7-2	TRBJ2-7	few	-	CASSLAATAYEQYF	TGTGCCAGCAGCTTAGCGGCGACAGCCTACGAGCAGTACTTC
TRBV5-6	TRBJ2-1	few	-	CASHRQGGEQFF	TGTGCCAGCCATCGGCAGGGGGGTGAGCAGTTCTTC
TRBV11-3	TRBJ2-5	-	-	CASSQQGRETQYF	TGTGCCAGCAGCCAACAGGGTAGGGAGACCCAGTACTTC
TRBV28	TRBJ2-7	few	-	CASSFRGLSSYEQYF	TGTGCCAGCAGTTTCAGGGGCTTGAGCTCCTACGAGCAGTACTTC
TRBV5-1	TRBJ2-3	few	TRBD1	CASSSGTGVDTQYF	TGCGCCAGCAGCTCCGGGACAGGGGTAGATACGCAGTATTTT
TRBV13	TRBJ2-3	few	TRBD1	CASSRGLLEMNTQYF	TGTGCCAGCAGCAGGGGGCTATTAGAGATGAATACGCAGTATTTT
TRBV28	TRBJ2-1	few	-	CASRIGGENEQFF	TGTGCCAGTCGTATCGGCGGGGAAAATGAGCAGTTCTTC
TRBV5-1	TRBJ2-3	few	-	CASHRDQRDTQYF	TGCGCCAGTCACCGGGATCAGAGGGATACGCAGTATTTT
TRBV11-1	TRBJ2-7	-	TRBD2	CASSLRGANYEQYF	TGTGCCAGCAGCTTGCGGGGGGCAAACTACGAGCAGTACTTC
TRBV27	TRBJ2-7	-	-	CASSSTGGGLREQYF	TGTGCCAGCAGTTCAACAGGGGGGGGGCTACGCGAGCAGTACTTC
TRBV2	TRBJ2-1	few	-	CASSETANEQFF	TGTGCCAGCAGTGAAACAGCCAATGAGCAGTTCTTC
TRBV11-2	TRBJ2-7	-	-	CASSLEFLYEQYF	TGTGCCAGCAGCTTAGAATTCCTCTACGAGCAGTACTTC
TRBV18	TRBJ2-7	-	-	CASSSGVKRALAYEQYF	TGTGCCAGCTCATCGGGCGTGAAGAGGGCGCTGGCCTACGAGCAGTACTTC
TRBV18	TRBJ1-2	-	TRBD1	CASSPLGTGGLYGYTF	TGTGCCAGCTCACCACTCGGGACAGGGGGCCTCTATGGCTACACCTTC
TRBV5-1	TRBJ1-1	few	TRBD1	CASRSGGQDTEAFF	TGCGCCAGCAGGTCAGGGGGACAGGACACTGAAGCTTTCTTT
TRBV18	TRBJ2-3	-	TRBD2	CASSLKTSGRGGDTQYF	TGTGCCAGCTCACTCAAGACTAGCGGGAGAGGTGGAGATACGCAGTATTTT
TRBV25-1	TRBJ1-2	few	-	CASSDPGGPFHGYTF	TGTGCCAGCAGTGACCCGGGCGGGCCCTTCCATGGCTACACCTTC
TRBV7-6	TRBJ2-3	few	-	CASSLVGSGPDTQYF	TGTGCCAGCAGCTTAGTCGGAAGTGGGCCAGATACGCAGTATTTT
TRBV6-5	TRBJ1-1	-	-	CASRQGSVNTEAFF	TGTGCCAGCCGCCAGGGGTCTGTTAACACTGAAGCTTTCTTT
TRBV20-1	TRBJ2-1	-	-	CSARHRVNIF	TGCAGTGCTAGACATCGGGTCAATATCTTC
TRBV11-1	TRBJ1-1	-	-	CASSADKPNTEAFF	TGTGCCAGCAGCGCGGACAAACCGAACACTGAAGCTTTCTTT
TRBV7-3	TRBJ2-1	few	-	CASSLSSDNEQFF	TGTGCCAGCAGCTTAAGTTCGGACAATGAGCAGTTCTTC
TRBV12-5	TRBJ2-6	-	-	CASGPAPSSLWANVLTF	TGTGCTAGTGGTCCGGCCCCTAGCTCGCTATGGGCCAACGTCCTGACTTTC
TRBV19	TRBJ2-1	few	TRBD2	CASRRGLAGTWEQFF	TGTGCCAGTAGGAGGGGACTAGCGGGCACCTGGGAGCAGTTCTTC
TRBV9	TRBJ2-7	few	-	CASSENQESGLYEQYF	TGTGCCAGCAGCGAGAATCAGGAGTCAGGGTTGTACGAGCAGTACTTC
TRBV7-8	TRBJ1-3	few	-	CASSVDRSRNTIYF	TGTGCCAGCAGCGTCGACAGGTCTCGAAACACCATATATTTT
TRBV28	TRBJ1-6	-	TRBD1	CASRDSNSPLHF	TGTGCCAGCCGGGACAGTAATTCACCCCTCCACTTT
TRBV18	TRBJ1-1	few	TRBD1	CASSRTTGELGEAFF	TGTGCCAGCTCGCGGACAACAGGGGAATTGGGTGAAGCTTTCTTT
TRBV2	TRBJ2-5	few	-	CASSEAHLRETQYF	TGTGCCAGCAGTGAGGCACACCTCAGGGAGACCCAGTACTTC
TRBV5-1	TRBJ2-1	-	-	CASGLGENEQFF	TGCGCCAGCGGCCTCGGGGAGAATGAGCAGTTCTTC
TRBV19	TRBJ2-1	few	TRBD2	CASSWTSGDNEQFF	TGTGCCAGTAGTTGGACTAGCGGGGACAATGAGCAGTTCTTC
TRBV4-1	TRBJ2-7	few	TRBD2	CASSQRPGQGTSGSYEQYF	TGCGCCAGCAGCCAAAGGCCGGGACAGGGGACTAGCGGGAGCTACGAGCAGTACTTC
TRBV5-8	TRBJ1-2	-	-	CASDRSNYGYTF	TGTGCCAGCGACAGATCTAACTATGGCTACACCTTC
TRBV5-1	TRBJ2-7	few	-	CASSSYGGKKSYEQYF	TGCGCCAGCAGCTCTTACGGGGGTAAGAAGTCCTACGAGCAGTACTTC
TRBV7-9	TRBJ2-3	-	-	CASSLAKNRRACDTQYF	TGTGCCAGCAGCTTAGCTAAAAATAGGAGGGCCTGCGATACGCAGTATTTT
TRBV5-1	TRBJ2-7	few	TRBD2	CASSLELAGDEQYF	TGCGCCAGCAGCTTGGAACTAGCGGGAGATGAGCAGTACTTC
TRBV28	TRBJ2-7	-	-	CASSRPRGPQEQYF	TGTGCCAGCAGTCGTCCGCGGGGGCCCCAAGAGCAGTACTTC
TRBV7-9	TRBJ2-1	-	-	CASSLDSPYNEQFF	TGTGCCAGCAGCTTAGACTCCCCCTACAATGAGCAGTTCTTC
TRBV11-2	TRBJ2-6	few	-	CASSPKFDTLNVLTF	TGTGCCAGCAGCCCCAAATTCGACACCCTTAACGTCCTGACTTTC
TRBV9	TRBJ2-3	few	TRBD2	CASSPTSGRTDTQYF	TGTGCCAGCAGCCCTACTAGCGGTCGCACAGATACGCAGTATTTT